The next 18 T cell receptor beta chains were all read from a single sample in a study of blood T cell repertoires in COVID-19. Clones were read by immunoSEQ multiplex PCR, and TCRdb kept only the in-frame ones, dropping some. The sample lists 300,000 to 450,000 clones; around 90% were seen once. Sequencing was performed on peripheral blood. The origin of the receptors is a woman aged 25 to 39 with COVID-19, enrolled during active disease.

The sample holds one count of this clone. This sequence joins TRBV3-1 (or the pseudogene TRBV3-2) and TRBJ1-4, with 8 bases lining up with TRBD1. With 4 bases clipped from V and 8 bases from J, the junction kept 15 bases outside the gene matches. This CDR3 region has 17 residues. Per the germline V gene, CDR1 is LGHDT and CDR2 is YNNKEL (reference sequence). The CDR3 DNA sequence: TGTGCCAGCAGCCGCGTGGACAGGGCGTGGACTCGGGAAAAACTGTTTTTT. Residues: CASSRVDRAWTREKLFF.

V and J are TRBV5-5 and TRBJ1-1; D gene uncertain. This CDR3 has 15 residues. Germline assignment: CDR1 SGHKS and CDR2 YYEKEE (reference sequence). Deletions cut 0 bases from V and 0 bases from J, with 9 bases between. CDR3 bases: TGTGCCAGCAGCTTGGAGGTCAGGTTGAACACTGAAGCTTTCTTT. Protein: CASSLEVRLNTEAFF.

CDR3 region: CASSPGNTEAFF. For the CDR3, the DNA is TGTGCCAGCAGCCCCGGGAACACTGAAGCTTTCTTT. The V and J genes are TRBV27 and TRBJ1-1; D gene unclear. This CDR3 is 12 amino acids long. The V gene lost 6 bases and the J gene lost 1 base, with 6 bases spanning the gap. The germline V gene encodes CDR1 MNHEY and CDR2 SMNVEV (reference sequence).

The DNA of the CDR3 is TGTGCCAGCAGCTTTCTTTTGGTACTAGCGGCCTACAATGAGCAGTTCTTC. Translating gives CASSFLLVLAAYNEQFF. V is TRBV7-2 and J is TRBJ2-1, with 8 nucleotides matching TRBD2. V shed 3 bases, J shed 2 bases, and the junction held 9 bases outside the gene matches. Germline V CDR1 and CDR2: SGHTA, FQGNSA. The CDR3 is made up of 17 amino acids.

V and J are TRBV5-6 and TRBJ2-2; TRBD2 aligns across 11 bases. The length of the CDR3 is 13 residues. The germline V gene has CDR1 SGHDT and CDR2 YYEEEE. The V and J ends lost 4 bases and 16 bases, in that order; junction bases with no gene match: 9. The CDR3 is CASSLRLAGTQFF. The CDR3 coding sequence is TGTGCCAGCAGCCTCCGACTAGCGGGGACCCAGTTTTTT.

The V gene is TRBV4-3, the J gene TRBJ2-2; maybe TRBD1 (5 bases). Looked up from germline, CDR1 is LGHNA and CDR2 is YSLEER. The CDR3 covers 18 residues. V shed 0 bases and J shed 6 bases, with 20 bases lying between them. CDR3 nucleotides: TGCGCCAGCAGCCAAGATTTACAGGTCGTCGTAGTCCCCGGGGAGCTGTTTTTT. It encodes CASSQDLQVVVVPGELFF.

V is TRBV9 and J is TRBJ2-7, with D unclear. The germline V gene encodes CDR1 SGDLS and CDR2 YYNGEE. The CDR3 is 14 amino acids. Deletions cut 0 bases from V and 9 bases from J, with 16 bases between. This chain's CDR3 is CASSVDNYQGGQYF. As DNA, the CDR3 is TGTGCCAGCAGCGTAGACAACTACCAAGGCGGGCAGTACTTC.

This clone was found once. The chain uses TRBV24-1 and TRBJ2-7; weak D call: TRBD1 (6 bases). The J call may be incorrect, as the DNA end agrees better with TRBJ2-1. Germline V CDR1 and CDR2: KGHDR, SFDVKD. The CDR3 consists of 15 residues. CDR3 in DNA: TGTGCCACCAGTGGCGACAGGAGCTCCTACAATGAGCAGTTCTTC. It codes for CATSGDRSSYNEQFF.

This chain joins TRBV6-5 and TRBJ2-7, with a possible D match to TRBD1 (5 bases). Trimming pared 0 bases from V and 2 bases from J, leaving 8 bases between. This CDR3 is built from 14 residues. The germline V gene encodes CDR1 MNHEY and CDR2 SVGAGI. CDR3 residues: CASSYSGRAYEQYF. DNA for the CDR3: TGTGCCAGCAGTTACTCAGGCAGGGCCTACGAGCAGTACTTC.

DNA for the CDR3: TGTGCCAGCGATACAGGCACAGATACGCAGTATTTT. It translates to CASDTGTDTQYF. This chain joins TRBV2 and TRBJ2-3; no clear D. The CDR3 totals 12 residues. Germline CDR1 and CDR2: SNHLY and FYNNEI. V was clipped by 8 bases and J by 1 base, with 7 bases between them.

This sequence joins TRBV5-1 and TRBJ1-3, with unresolved D. Germline CDR1 is SGHRS and CDR2 is YFSETQ. The CDR3 runs to 15 residues. The V gene lost 0 bases and the J gene lost 0 bases, with 7 bases spanning the gap. CDR3 sequence reads: CASSLDGSSGNTIYF. CDR3 in DNA: TGCGCCAGCAGCTTGGACGGGAGCTCTGGAAACACCATATATTTT.

The chain employs TRBV7-9 and TRBJ1-2; D is uncertain. V was clipped by 1 base and J by 7 bases, with 10 bases between them. The germline gives CDR1 SEHNR, CDR2 FQNEAQ (reference sequence). This CDR3 spans 13 amino acids. The CDR3 DNA reads TGTGCCAGCAGCTTAGGTCCGGAGAGTGGCTACACCTTC. Its translation is CASSLGPESGYTF.

The genes are TRBV10-3 and TRBJ2-5; 7 bases fit TRBD2. The CDR3 spans 15 residues. The J segment lost 2 bases and the V segment lost 4 bases, leaving 7 bases of the junction unmatched. Germline CDR1 ENHRY, CDR2 SYGVKD. CDR3 in DNA: TGTGCCATCAGTGCCTCGGCTAGCGGACAAGAGACCCAGTACTTC. The encoded protein is CAISASASGQETQYF.

For this clone: Other DNA sequences in this specimen translate into the identical CDR3. The V call is TRBV18, the J call TRBJ2-7; D may be TRBD2 (6 bases). Trimming took 3 bases from V and 3 from J, leaving 9 bases between them. CDR3 length: 13 amino acids. Germline CDR1 reads KGHSH; CDR2 reads LQKENI. CDR3 region: CASSPGLFYEQYV. In nucleotides, the CDR3 is TGTGCCAGCTCACCGGGACTCTTCTACGAGCAGTACGTC.

This rearrangement joins TRBV7-2 to TRBJ2-1; 14 bases are shared with TRBD2. This CDR3 region has 15 residues. V shed 6 bases, J shed 6 bases, and the junction held 4 bases outside the gene matches. Looked up from germline, CDR1 is SGHTA and CDR2 is FQGNSA. The DNA of the CDR3 is TGTGCCAGCAGAGAGGGACTAGCGGGAGTCAATGAGCAGTTCTTC. It codes for CASREGLAGVNEQFF.

The chain couples TRBV4-1 to TRBJ2-1; tentatively, D is TRBD2 (5 bases). Germline CDR1 MGHRA, CDR2 YSYEKL. Deletions cut 6 bases from V and 6 bases from J, with 15 bases between. There are 14 residues in the CDR3. The CDR3 bases are TGCGCCAGCAGTGGTAGCGATTGGGGCAATGAGCAGTTCTTC. Translation gives CASSGSDWGNEQFF.

The V call is TRBV13, the J call TRBJ2-3; D is perhaps TRBD2 (5 bases). The CDR3 extends over 15 amino acids. Deletions cut 5 bases from V and 3 bases from J, with 15 bases between. The germline CDR1 and CDR2 sequences are PRHDT and FYEKMQ (reference sequence). The CDR3: CASSLPRETTDTQYF. DNA for the CDR3: TGTGCCAGCAGCCTTCCCCGGGAAACGACAGATACGCAGTATTTT.

This clone was counted a single time. The chain has TRBV2 and TRBJ1-2; no reliable D call. V was clipped by 4 bases and J by 5 bases, with 8 bases between them. CDR3 length: 12 residues. CDR1 is SNHLY and CDR2 is FYNNEI in the germline V gene. The chain's CDR3 is CASSVVVYGYTF. CDR3 bases: TGTGCCAGCAGTGTCGTAGTGTATGGCTACACCTTC.